This is a list of T cell receptor beta chains from one sample in a study of blood T cell repertoires in COVID-19. Assay used: immunoSEQ multiplex PCR; TCRdb lists only in-frame clones, some missing. Among 95,000 to 150,000 clones, 80% were seen once, and the ten largest hold roughly 17%. Sequencing input: peripheral blood. All receptors come from a man aged 60-69 years with active or convalescent COVID-19. Both conserved end residues are part of each CDR3. The D gene is left open where the match is weak. Expanded clones are given a class, and other clones once, few, many or no size at all.

clone size,D gene,V gene,J gene,CDR3 protein,CDR3 DNA
-,TRBD1,TRBV29-1,TRBJ1-1,CSVTGVEAFF,TGCAGCGTAACAGGGGTCGAAGCTTTCTTT
many,-,TRBV5-1,TRBJ2-7,CASSSLSEGGKDEQYF,TGCGCCAGCAGCTCGTTATCGGAAGGCGGAAAGGACGAGCAGTACTTC
-,-,TRBV7-9,TRBJ1-2,CATPPGERANYGYTF,TGTGCCACCCCCCCCGGGGAGCGAGCTAACTATGGCTACACCTTC
-,-,TRBV19,TRBJ2-1,CASSTPFVREEWQNEQFF,TGTGCCAGTAGTACTCCCTTTGTGAGGGAAGAGTGGCAGAATGAGCAGTTCTTC
-,-,TRBV28,TRBJ2-3,CASSPPRDSSDTQYF,TGTGCCAGCAGTCCCCCTCGGGACTCCTCAGATACGCAGTATTTT
few,-,TRBV5-4,TRBJ1-2,CASSFVESYGYTF,TGTGCCAGCAGCTTCGTCGAGAGCTATGGCTACACCTTC
-,-,TRBV2,TRBJ1-2,CASSGGYGYTF,TGTGCCAGCAGTGGAGGATATGGCTACACCTTC
few,-,TRBV6-5,TRBJ2-7,CASSYGLGEQYF,TGTGCCAGCAGTTACGGGCTCGGCGAGCAGTACTTC
-,-,TRBV29-1,TRBJ2-7,CSVPPFGRQYF,TGCAGCGTACCACCCTTCGGTAGGCAGTACTTC
-,-,TRBV10-3,TRBJ2-1,CAISESPGAVFF,TGTGCCATCAGTGAGTCCCCGGGAGCGGTGTTCTTC
many,TRBD2,TRBV19,TRBJ2-5,CASSIGREASQETQYF,TGTGCCAGTAGTATTGGGCGGGAGGCGTCCCAAGAGACCCAGTACTTC
-,TRBD1,TRBV5-1,TRBJ2-7,CASKDTGTGQAEQYF,TGCGCCAGCAAGGATACCGGGACAGGGCAGGCCGAGCAGTACTTC
-,-,TRBV6-5,TRBJ2-5,CASSRGQETQYF,TGTGCCAGCAGTAGGGGCCAAGAGACCCAGTACTTC
few,-,TRBV18,TRBJ1-1,CASSPDRKQEAFF,TGTGCCAGCTCACCAGACAGAAAACAGGAAGCTTTCTTT
few,TRBD1,TRBV6-2/TRBV6-3,TRBJ1-5,CASSYTGGNQPQHF,TGTGCCAGCAGTTACACAGGGGGCAATCAGCCCCAGCATTTT
-,TRBD2,TRBV19,TRBJ2-7,CASKPDPLAGDEQYF,TGTGCCAGTAAACCAGATCCCCTAGCGGGAGACGAGCAGTACTTC
-,TRBD2,TRBV3-1/TRBV3-2,TRBJ2-3,CASSLLAGGLSTDTQYF,TGTGCCAGCAGCCTTCTAGCGGGAGGGTTAAGCACAGATACGCAGTATTTT
-,-,TRBV3-1/TRBV3-2,TRBJ1-2,CASSQVQRFYGYTF,TGTGCCAGCAGCCAGGTTCAGAGGTTCTATGGCTACACCTTC